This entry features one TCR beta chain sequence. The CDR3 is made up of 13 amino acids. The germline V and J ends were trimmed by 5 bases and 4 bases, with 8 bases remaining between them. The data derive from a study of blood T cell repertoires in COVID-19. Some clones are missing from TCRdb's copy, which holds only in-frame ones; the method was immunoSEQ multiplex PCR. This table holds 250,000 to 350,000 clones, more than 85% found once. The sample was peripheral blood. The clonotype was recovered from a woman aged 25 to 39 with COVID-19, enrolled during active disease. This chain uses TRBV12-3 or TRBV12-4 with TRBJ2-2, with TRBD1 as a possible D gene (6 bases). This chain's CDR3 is CASSTGPTGELFF. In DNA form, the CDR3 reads TGTGCCAGCAGTACAGGGCCCACCGGGGAGCTGTTTTTT.